This T cell receptor beta chain was recovered during a study of post-analysis software for immune sequencing data. Whole-study context: Included courses were relapsing-remitting and secondary progressive multiple sclerosis; progressive-relapsing multiple sclerosis was also included. Findings and caveats of the study: There were roughly 5 TRBV segments more frequent in patients than controls, and TRBV5-6, TRBV5-1 and TRBV20-1 were among them. By F measure, strong co-clustering occurred among samples prepared in the same batch.

As concerns this clonotype: Its antigen is not known.

TCR beta cDNA libraries had unique molecular identifiers. Once roughly 0.9 to 11 million T cells were used, approximately 470,000 cDNA molecules resulted. TCRdb analysed the PCR reads with MiXCR anew, one entry per CDR3 protein. The table has hundreds of thousands of distinct CDR3 sequences, over 30% seen once. The CDR3 extends over 15 amino acids. Per germline, CDR1 ENHRY and CDR2 SYGVKD. Trimming took 3 bases from V and 5 from J; bases not matched to a gene: 4. This TCR was sampled from a girl aged 2 to 10 with multiple sclerosis. The chain is built from TRBV10-3 and TRBJ1-4, with TRBD1 identical over 9 bases. Sequenced sample: blood. This CDR3 reads CAISDPTGGNEKLFF. The CDR3 DNA reads TGTGCCATCAGTGACCCTACAGGGGGCAATGAAAAACTGTTTTTT.